What follows are 9 T cell receptor beta chains derived from one specimen sequenced in a study of radiotherapy plus CTLA-4 blockade in lung cancer. Generated by immunoSEQ multiplex PCR, the TCRdb table keeps only in-frame clones and is missing some. The table lists tens of thousands of clones, about two thirds of them singletons, with over 13% in the top ten. The material sequenced was peripheral blood, taken from a patient treated with radiotherapy plus ipilimumab. These receptors all come from a human donor with non-small cell lung cancer that progressed on radiotherapy plus ipilimumab.

V is TRBV6-5 and J is TRBJ1-2; maybe TRBD1 (5 bases). The ends were cut back, 7 bases at V and 7 bases at J, with 16 bases in the middle. Germline lookup yields CDR1 MNHEY and CDR2 SVGAGI. The CDR3 sequence is 13 residues long. The CDR3 bases are TGTGCCAGCAAATTCGACAGAAGGGCTGGCTACACCTTC. It is translated as CASKFDRRAGYTF.

CDR3 residues: CATYYRETQYF. For the CDR3, the DNA is TGTGCCACCTATTACCGAGAGACCCAGTACTTC. This chain uses TRBV27 with TRBJ2-5, with unresolved D. V gave up 10 bases and J gave up 4 bases, with 10 bases separating them. The CDR3 runs 11 residues. CDR1 is MNHEY and CDR2 is SMNVEV in the germline V gene (reference sequence).

This sequence joins TRBV9 and TRBJ2-7, with D perhaps TRBD1 or TRBD2 (5 bases each). The CDR3 loop spans 13 amino acids. Germline CDR1 is SGDLS and CDR2 is YYNGEE. Trimming pared 0 bases from V and 6 bases from J, leaving 10 bases between. The CDR3 region is CASSVDGAREQYF. CDR3 nucleotide sequence: TGTGCCAGCAGCGTAGACGGGGCCCGCGAGCAGTACTTC.

This clone has only a few counts. The chain has TRBV9 and TRBJ2-1, with a possible D match to TRBD2 (5 bases). Trimming shortened V by 4 bases and J by 4 bases, and 9 bases separated the two germline ends. Germline CDR1 and CDR2: SGDLS and YYNGEE. This CDR3 comprises 13 residues. The CDR3 protein is CASSYGGYNEQFF. CDR3 nucleotide sequence: TGTGCCAGCAGCTATGGCGGGTACAATGAGCAGTTCTTC.

The rearrangement uses TRBV28 and TRBJ1-6; 7 bases match TRBD1. J lost 9 bases, V lost 5 bases, and 7 bases had no gene match. The CDR3 length is 14 residues. Germline V gives CDR1 MDHEN, CDR2 SYDVKM. The CDR3 DNA reads TGTGCCAGCAGTACGGACAGGCCGGGTTCACCCCTCCACTTT. This sequence encodes CASSTDRPGSPLHF.

V is TRBV2 and J is TRBJ1-5, with a possible D match to TRBD1 (5 bases). V lost 7 bases and J 2 bases, leaving 9 bases between the germline ends. The germline V gene has CDR1 SNHLY and CDR2 FYNNEI. This CDR3 is built from 13 residues. The CDR3 region has the DNA TGTGCCAGCACCGGGACCGGCAATCAGCCCCAGCATTTT. Protein sequence: CASTGTGNQPQHF.

The chain joins TRBV5-8 to TRBJ2-7; D is ambiguous. CDR3 length: 13 amino acids. Trimming removed 1 base at V and 6 bases at J, with 11 bases between. Germline V gives CDR1 SGHTS, CDR2 YDEGEE. The CDR3, as DNA: TGTGCCAGCAGCTTGTCGGGTAGATCCGAGCAGTACTTC. Translation gives CASSLSGRSEQYF.

The CDR3 spells CASSVGQGHEQYF. The CDR3 region has the DNA TGTGCCAGCAGCGTGGGACAGGGGCACGAGCAGTACTTC. V usage is TRBV7-8 and J usage is TRBJ2-7; 10 bases map to TRBD1. The CDR3 is 13 amino acids. V dropped 5 bases and J dropped 5; count of bases not matched to a gene: 3. Germline lookup yields CDR1 SGHVS and CDR2 FQNEAQ.

V is TRBV18 and J is TRBJ2-1, with D tentatively TRBD1 or TRBD2 (5 bases each). Trimming cost V 2 bases and J 7 bases, with 6 bases left between them. Per germline, CDR1 KGHSH and CDR2 LQKENI. The CDR3 loop spans 12 amino acids. DNA of the CDR3: TGTGCCAGCTCACCAGAGGGGAATGAGCAGTTCTTC. Protein product: CASSPEGNEQFF.